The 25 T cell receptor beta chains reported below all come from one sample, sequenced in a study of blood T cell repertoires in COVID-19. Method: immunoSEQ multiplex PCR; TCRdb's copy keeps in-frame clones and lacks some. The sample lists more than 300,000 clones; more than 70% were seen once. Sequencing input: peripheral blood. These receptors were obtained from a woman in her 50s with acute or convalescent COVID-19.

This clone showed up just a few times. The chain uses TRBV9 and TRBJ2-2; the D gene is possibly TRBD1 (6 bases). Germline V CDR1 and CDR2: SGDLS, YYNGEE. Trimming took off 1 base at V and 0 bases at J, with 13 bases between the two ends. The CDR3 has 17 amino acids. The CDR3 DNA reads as TGTGCCAGCAGCGTACAGGGGAGTTTGGCGAACACCGGGGAGCTGTTTTTT. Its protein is CASSVQGSLANTGELFF.

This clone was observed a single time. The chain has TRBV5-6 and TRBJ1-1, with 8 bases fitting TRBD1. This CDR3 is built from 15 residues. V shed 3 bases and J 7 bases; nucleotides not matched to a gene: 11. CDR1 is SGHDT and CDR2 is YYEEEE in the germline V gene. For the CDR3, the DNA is TGTGCCAGCAGCTCAGGACCGGGACAGGCTCTTGAAGCTTTCTTT. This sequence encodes CASSSGPGQALEAFF.

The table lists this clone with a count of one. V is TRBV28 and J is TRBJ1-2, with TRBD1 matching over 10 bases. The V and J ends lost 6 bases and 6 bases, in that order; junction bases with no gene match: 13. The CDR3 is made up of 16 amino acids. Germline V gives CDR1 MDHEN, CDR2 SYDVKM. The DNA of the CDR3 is TGTGCCAGCAGCCTGGGGGGGGGACAGGGGACCCATGGCTACACCTTC. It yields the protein CASSLGGGQGTHGYTF.

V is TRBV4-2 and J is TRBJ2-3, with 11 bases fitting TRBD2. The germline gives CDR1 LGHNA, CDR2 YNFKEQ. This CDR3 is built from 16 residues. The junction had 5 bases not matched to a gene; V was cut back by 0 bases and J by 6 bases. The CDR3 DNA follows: TGTGCCAGCAGCCAAGAGACAACTAGCGGGAGCGATACGCAGTATTTT. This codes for CASSQETTSGSDTQYF.

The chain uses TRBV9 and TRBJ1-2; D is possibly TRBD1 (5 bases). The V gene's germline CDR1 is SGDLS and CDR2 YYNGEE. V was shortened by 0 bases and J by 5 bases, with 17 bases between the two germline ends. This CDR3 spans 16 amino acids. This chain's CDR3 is CASSVGQWTDYYGYTF. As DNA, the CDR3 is TGTGCCAGCAGCGTAGGACAGTGGACGGATTATTATGGCTACACCTTC.

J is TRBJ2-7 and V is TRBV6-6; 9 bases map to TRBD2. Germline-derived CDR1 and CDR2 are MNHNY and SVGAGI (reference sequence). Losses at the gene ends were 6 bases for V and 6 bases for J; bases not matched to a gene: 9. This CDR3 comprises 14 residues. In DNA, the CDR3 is TGTGCCAGCAGCCTTAGCGGGAGTTTTGTCGAGCAGTACTTC. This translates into CASSLSGSFVEQYF.

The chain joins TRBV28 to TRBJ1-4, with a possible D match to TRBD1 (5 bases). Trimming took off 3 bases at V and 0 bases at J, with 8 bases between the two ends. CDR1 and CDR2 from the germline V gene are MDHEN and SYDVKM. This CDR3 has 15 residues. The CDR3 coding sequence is TGTGCCAGCAGTTTTGGGGGGGCAACTAATGAAAAACTGTTTTTT. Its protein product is CASSFGGATNEKLFF.

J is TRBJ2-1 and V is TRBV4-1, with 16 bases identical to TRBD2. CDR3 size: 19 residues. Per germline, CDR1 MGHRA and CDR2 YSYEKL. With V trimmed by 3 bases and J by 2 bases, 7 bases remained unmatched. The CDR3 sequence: CASSQLGLAGGPTYNEQFF. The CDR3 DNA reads TGCGCCAGCAGCCAGCTGGGACTAGCGGGAGGGCCGACCTACAATGAGCAGTTCTTC.

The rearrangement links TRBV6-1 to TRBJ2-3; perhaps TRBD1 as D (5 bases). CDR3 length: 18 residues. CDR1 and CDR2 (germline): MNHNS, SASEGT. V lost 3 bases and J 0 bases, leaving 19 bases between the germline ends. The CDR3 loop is CASSDTGHLWGSTDTQYF. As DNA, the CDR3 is TGTGCCAGCAGTGACACAGGACACCTCTGGGGAAGCACAGATACGCAGTATTTT.

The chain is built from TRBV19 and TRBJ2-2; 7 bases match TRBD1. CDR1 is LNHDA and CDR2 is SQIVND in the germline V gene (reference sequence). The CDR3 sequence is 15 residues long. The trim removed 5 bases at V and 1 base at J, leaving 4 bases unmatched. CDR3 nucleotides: TGTGCCAGTAGTCAGGGACAGCTGAACACCGGGGAGCTGTTTTTT. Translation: CASSQGQLNTGELFF.

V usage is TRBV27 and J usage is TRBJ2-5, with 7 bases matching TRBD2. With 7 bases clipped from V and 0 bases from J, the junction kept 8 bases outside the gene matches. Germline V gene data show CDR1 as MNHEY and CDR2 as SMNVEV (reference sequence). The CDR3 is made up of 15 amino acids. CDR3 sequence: CASTPLGGNQETQYF. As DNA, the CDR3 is TGTGCCAGCACCCCCCTGGGGGGGAACCAAGAGACCCAGTACTTC.

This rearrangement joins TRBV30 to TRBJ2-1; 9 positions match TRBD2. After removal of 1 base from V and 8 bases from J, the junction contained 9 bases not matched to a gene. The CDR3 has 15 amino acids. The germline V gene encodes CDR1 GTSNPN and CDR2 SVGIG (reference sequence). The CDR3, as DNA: TGTGCCTGGAGTGAGTTCCTAGCGGGATTCGATGAGCAGTTCTTC. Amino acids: CAWSEFLAGFDEQFF.

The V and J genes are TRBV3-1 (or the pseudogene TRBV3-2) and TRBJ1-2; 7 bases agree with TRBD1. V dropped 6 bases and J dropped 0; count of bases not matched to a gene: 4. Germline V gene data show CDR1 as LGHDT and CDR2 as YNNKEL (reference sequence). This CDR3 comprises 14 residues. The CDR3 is CASRPGTANYGYTF. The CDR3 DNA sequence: TGTGCCAGCAGACCCGGGACAGCTAACTATGGCTACACCTTC.

The CDR3 sequence is CASSSDRQDTQYF. The CDR3 bases are TGTGCCAGCAGCTCGGACAGGCAAGATACGCAGTATTTT. The genes are TRBV5-4 and TRBJ2-3, with 7 bases aligning to TRBD1. Germline trimming cut 3 bases from V and 5 bases from J; bases unmatched to any gene: 3. CDR1 is SGHNT and CDR2 is YYREEE in the germline V gene (reference sequence). The CDR3 consists of 13 residues.

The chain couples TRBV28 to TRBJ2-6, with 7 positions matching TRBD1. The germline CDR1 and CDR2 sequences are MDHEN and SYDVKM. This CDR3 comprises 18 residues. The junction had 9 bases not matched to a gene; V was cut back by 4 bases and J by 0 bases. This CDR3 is CASSWPPGQPSGANVLTF. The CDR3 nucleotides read TGTGCCAGCAGTTGGCCCCCGGGACAGCCCTCTGGGGCCAACGTCCTGACTTTC.

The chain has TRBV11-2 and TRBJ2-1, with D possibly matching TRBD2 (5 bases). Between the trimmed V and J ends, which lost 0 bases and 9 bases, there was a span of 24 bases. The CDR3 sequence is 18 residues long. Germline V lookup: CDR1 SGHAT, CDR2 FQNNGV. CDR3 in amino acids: CASSLDPGAGPLRGEQFF. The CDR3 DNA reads TGTGCCAGCAGCTTAGATCCCGGTGCGGGCCCTTTACGGGGTGAGCAGTTCTTC.

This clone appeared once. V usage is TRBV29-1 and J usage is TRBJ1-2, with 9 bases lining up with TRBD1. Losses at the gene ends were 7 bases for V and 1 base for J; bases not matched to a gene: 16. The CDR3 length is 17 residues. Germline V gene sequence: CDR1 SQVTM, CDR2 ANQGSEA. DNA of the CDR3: TGCAGCGCAGTGGAAGATCGGACAGGGGCCAATAACTATGGCTACACCTTC. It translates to CSAVEDRTGANNYGYTF.

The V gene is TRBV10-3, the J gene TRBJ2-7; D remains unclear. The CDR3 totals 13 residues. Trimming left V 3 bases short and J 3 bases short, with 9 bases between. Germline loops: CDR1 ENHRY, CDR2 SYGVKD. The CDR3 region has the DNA TGTGCCATCAGTGACTCTCCAGACTACGAGCAGTACTTC. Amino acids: CAISDSPDYEQYF.

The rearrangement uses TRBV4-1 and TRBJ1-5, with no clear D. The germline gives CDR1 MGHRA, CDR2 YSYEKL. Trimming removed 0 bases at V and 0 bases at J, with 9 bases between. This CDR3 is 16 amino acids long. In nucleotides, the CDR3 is TGCGCCAGCAGCCAAGATTCGGGATATAGCAATCAGCCCCAGCATTTT. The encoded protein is CASSQDSGYSNQPQHF.

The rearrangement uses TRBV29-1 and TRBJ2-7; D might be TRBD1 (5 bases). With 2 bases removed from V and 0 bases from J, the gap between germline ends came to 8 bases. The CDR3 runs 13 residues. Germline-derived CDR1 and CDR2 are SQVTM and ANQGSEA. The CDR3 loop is CSVEMDNSYEQYF. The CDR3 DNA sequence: TGCAGCGTTGAAATGGACAACTCCTACGAGCAGTACTTC.

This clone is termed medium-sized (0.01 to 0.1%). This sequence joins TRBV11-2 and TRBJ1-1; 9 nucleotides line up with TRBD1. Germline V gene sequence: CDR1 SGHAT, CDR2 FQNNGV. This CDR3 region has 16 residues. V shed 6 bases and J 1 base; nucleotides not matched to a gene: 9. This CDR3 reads CASRSGQGPRNTEAFF. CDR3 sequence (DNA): TGTGCCAGCAGGAGCGGACAGGGGCCGAGGAACACTGAAGCTTTCTTT.

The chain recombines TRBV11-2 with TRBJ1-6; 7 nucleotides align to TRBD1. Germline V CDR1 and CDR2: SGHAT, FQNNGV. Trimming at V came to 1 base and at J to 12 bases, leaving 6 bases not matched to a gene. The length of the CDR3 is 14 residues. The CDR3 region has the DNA TGTGCCAGCAGCTTAGGACAGGGCGTCGGACCCCTCCACTTT. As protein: CASSLGQGVGPLHF.

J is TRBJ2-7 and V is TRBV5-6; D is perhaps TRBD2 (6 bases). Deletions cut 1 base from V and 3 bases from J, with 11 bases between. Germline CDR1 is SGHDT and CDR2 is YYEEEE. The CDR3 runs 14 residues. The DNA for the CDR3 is TGTGCCAGCAGCTTGACTAGCCGATTCTACGAGCAGTACTTC. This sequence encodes CASSLTSRFYEQYF.

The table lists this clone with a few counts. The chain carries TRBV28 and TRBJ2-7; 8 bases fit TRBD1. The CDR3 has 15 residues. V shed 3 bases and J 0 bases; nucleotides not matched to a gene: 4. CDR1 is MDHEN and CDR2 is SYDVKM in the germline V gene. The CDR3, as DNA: TGTGCCAGCAGTTTTGAAGGACAGGGCTCCTACGAGCAGTACTTC. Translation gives CASSFEGQGSYEQYF.

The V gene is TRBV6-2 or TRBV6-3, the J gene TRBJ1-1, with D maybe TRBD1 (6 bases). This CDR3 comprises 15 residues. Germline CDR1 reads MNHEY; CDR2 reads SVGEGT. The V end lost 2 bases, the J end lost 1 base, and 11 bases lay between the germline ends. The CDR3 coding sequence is TGTGCCAGCAGTTACATAGGGGGGGCGAACACTGAAGCTTTCTTT. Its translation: CASSYIGGANTEAFF.